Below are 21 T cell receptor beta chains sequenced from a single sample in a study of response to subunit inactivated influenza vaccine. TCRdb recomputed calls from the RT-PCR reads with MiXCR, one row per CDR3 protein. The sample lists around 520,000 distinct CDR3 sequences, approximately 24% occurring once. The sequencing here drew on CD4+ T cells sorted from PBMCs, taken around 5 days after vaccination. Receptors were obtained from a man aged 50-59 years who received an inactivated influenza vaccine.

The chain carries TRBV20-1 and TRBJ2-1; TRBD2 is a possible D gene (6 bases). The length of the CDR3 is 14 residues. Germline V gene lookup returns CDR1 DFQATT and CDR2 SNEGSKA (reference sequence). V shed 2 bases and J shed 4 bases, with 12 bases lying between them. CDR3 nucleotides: TGCAGTGCTAGATTTGGGAGCGGGTACAATGAGCAGTTCTTC. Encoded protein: CSARFGSGYNEQFF.

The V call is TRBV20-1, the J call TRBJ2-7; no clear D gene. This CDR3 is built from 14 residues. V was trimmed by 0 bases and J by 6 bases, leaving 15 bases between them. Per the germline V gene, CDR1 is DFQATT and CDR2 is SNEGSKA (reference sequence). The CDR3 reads CSARDHKRTREQYF. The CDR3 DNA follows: TGCAGTGCTAGAGATCATAAGCGTACCCGCGAGCAGTACTTC.

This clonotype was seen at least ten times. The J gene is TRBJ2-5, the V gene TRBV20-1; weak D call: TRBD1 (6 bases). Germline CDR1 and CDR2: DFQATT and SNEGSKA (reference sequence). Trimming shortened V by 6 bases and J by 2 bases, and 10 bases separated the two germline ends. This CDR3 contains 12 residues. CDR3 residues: CSAKQGQETQYF. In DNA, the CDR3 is TGCAGTGCGAAACAGGGACAAGAGACCCAGTACTTC.

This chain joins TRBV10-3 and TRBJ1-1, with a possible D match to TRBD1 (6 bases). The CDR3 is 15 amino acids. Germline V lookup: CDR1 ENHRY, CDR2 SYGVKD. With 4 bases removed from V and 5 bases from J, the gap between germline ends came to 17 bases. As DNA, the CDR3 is TGTGCCATCAGTGCTAAGAACCCACAGGGAACTGAAGCTTTCTTT. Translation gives CAISAKNPQGTEAFF.

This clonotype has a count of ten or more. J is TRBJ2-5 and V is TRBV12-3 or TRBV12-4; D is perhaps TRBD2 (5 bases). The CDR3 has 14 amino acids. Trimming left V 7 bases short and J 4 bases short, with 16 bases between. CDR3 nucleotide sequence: TGTGCCAGCACCCCTAGTACTAGAACAGAGACCCAGTACTTC. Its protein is CASTPSTRTETQYF.

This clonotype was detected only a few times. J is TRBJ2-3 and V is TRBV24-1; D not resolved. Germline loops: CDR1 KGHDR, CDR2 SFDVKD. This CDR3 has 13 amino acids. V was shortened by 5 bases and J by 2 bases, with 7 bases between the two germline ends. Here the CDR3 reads CATSALHTDTQYF. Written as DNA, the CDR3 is TGTGCCACCAGTGCTCTCCACACAGATACGCAGTATTTT.

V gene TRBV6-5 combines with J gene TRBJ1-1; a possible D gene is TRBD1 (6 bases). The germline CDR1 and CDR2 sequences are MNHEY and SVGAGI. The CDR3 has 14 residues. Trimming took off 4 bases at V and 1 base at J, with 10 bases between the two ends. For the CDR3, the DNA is TGTGCCAGCAGTTGGGCAGGGGCGAACACTGAAGCTTTCTTT. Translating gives CASSWAGANTEAFF.

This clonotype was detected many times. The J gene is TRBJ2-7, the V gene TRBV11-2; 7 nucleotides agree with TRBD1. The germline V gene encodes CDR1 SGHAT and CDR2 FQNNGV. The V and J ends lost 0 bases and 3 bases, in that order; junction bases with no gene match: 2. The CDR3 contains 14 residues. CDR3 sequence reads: CASSLDRTGYEQYF. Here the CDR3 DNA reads TGTGCCAGCAGCTTAGACCGGACAGGCTACGAGCAGTACTTC.

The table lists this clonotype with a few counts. CDR3 loop: CASRFTGSGANVLTF. The DNA of the CDR3 is TGTGCCAGCAGGTTTACAGGGAGCGGGGCCAACGTCCTGACTTTC. The chain uses TRBV12-3 or TRBV12-4 and TRBJ2-6, with a weak D call TRBD1 (6 bases). This CDR3 is built from 15 residues. V was clipped by 6 bases and J by 4 bases, with 13 bases between them.

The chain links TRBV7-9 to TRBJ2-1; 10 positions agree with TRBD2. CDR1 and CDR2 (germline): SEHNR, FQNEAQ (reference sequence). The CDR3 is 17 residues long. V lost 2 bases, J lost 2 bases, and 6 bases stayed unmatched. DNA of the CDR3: TGTGCCAGCAGCTTAAGAACTAGCGGGGAACCCTACAATGAGCAGTTCTTC. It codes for CASSLRTSGEPYNEQFF.

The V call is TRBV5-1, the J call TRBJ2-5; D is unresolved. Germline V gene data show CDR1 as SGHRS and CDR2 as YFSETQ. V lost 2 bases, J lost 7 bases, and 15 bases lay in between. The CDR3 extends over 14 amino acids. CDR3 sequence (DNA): TGCGCCAGCAGCTTCTCCTCACCGATGGGGACCCAGTACTTC. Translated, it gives CASSFSSPMGTQYF.

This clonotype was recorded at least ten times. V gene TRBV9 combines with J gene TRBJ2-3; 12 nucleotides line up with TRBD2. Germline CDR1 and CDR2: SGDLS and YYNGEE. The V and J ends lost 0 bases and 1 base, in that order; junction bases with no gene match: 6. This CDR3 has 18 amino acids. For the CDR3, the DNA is TGTGCCAGCAGCGTAGCGCCTAGCGGGAGGGCCGGCACAGATACGCAGTATTTT. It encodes CASSVAPSGRAGTDTQYF.

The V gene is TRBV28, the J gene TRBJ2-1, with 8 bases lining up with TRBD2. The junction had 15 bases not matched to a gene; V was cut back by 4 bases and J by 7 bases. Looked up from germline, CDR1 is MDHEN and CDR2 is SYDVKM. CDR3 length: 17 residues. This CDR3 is CASSSIRGRGAVNEQFF. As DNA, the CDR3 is TGTGCCAGCAGTTCTATCCGCGGGCGGGGGGCCGTAAATGAGCAGTTCTTC.

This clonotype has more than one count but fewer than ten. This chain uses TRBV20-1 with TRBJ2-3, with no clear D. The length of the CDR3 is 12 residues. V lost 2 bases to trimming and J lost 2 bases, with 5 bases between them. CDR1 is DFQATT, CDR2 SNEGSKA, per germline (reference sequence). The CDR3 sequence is CSARPPTDTQYF. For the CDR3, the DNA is TGCAGTGCTAGACCTCCCACAGATACGCAGTATTTT.

Here the CDR3 DNA reads TGTGCCAGCAGCTTGTTTGCCGGGACGAGCACACGGAGTGAGCAGTTCTTC. Encoded protein: CASSLFAGTSTRSEQFF. J is TRBJ2-1 and V is TRBV5-5; possibly TRBD1 or TRBD2 for D (5 bases each). Germline assignment: CDR1 SGHKS and CDR2 YYEKEE (reference sequence). V lost 1 base and J lost 9, with 23 bases in between. The CDR3 runs 17 residues.

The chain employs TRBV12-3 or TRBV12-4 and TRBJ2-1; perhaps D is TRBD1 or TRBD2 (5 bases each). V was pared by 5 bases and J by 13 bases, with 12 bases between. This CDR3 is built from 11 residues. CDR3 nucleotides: TGTGCCAGCAGTCCCTTGGGGGTTCAGTTCTTC. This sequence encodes CASSPLGVQFF.

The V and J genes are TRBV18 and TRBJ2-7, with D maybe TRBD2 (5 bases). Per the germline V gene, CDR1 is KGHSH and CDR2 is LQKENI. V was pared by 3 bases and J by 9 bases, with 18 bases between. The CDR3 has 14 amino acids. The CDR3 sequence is CASSPIEGTTGQYF. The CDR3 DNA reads TGTGCCAGCTCACCCATCGAGGGCACTACGGGGCAGTACTTC.

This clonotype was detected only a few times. CDR3 amino acids: CSVDEGAETQYF. CDR3 nucleotide sequence: TGCAGCGTTGACGAGGGGGCGGAGACCCAGTACTTC. The rearrangement links TRBV29-1 to TRBJ2-5, with 7 bases that match TRBD1. The CDR3 covers 12 residues. V shed 3 bases, J shed 5 bases, and the junction held 3 bases outside the gene matches. The germline CDR1 and CDR2 sequences are SQVTM and ANQGSEA.

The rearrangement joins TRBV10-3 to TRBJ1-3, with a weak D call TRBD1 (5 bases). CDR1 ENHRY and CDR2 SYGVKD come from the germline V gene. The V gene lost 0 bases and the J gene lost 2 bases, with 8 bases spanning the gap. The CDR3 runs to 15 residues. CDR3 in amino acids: CAISESLGAGNTIYF. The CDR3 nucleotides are TGTGCCATCAGTGAGTCCCTAGGGGCTGGAAACACCATATATTTT.

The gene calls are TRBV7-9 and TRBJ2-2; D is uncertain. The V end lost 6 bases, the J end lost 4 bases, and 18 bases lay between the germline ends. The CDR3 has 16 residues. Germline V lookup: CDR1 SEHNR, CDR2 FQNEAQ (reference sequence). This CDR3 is CASSQKLWDSTGELFF. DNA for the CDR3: TGTGCCAGCAGTCAGAAGCTTTGGGATTCCACCGGGGAGCTGTTTTTT.

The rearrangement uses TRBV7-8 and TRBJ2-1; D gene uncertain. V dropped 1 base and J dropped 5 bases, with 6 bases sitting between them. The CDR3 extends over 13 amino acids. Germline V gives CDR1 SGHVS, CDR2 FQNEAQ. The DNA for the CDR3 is TGTGCCAGCAGCTTAGGGTTAGACAATGAGCAGTTCTTC. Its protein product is CASSLGLDNEQFF.